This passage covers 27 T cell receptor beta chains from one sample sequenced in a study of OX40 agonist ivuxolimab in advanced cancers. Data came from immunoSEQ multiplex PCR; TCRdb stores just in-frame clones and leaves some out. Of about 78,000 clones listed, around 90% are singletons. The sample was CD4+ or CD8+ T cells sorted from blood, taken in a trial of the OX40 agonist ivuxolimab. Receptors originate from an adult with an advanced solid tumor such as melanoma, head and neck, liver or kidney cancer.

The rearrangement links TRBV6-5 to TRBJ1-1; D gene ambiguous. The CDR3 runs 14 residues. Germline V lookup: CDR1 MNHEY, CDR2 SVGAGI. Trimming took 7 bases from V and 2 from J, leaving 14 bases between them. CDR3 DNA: TGTGCCAGCAACATCTATCCCGACAACACTGAAGCTTTCTTT. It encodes CASNIYPDNTEAFF.

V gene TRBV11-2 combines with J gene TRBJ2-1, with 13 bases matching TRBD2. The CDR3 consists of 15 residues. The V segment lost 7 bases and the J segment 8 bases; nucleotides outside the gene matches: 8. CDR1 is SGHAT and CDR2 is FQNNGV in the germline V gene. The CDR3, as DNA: TGTGCCAGCACCCCCGGACTAGCGGGAGTCGATGAGCAGTTCTTC. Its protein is CASTPGLAGVDEQFF.

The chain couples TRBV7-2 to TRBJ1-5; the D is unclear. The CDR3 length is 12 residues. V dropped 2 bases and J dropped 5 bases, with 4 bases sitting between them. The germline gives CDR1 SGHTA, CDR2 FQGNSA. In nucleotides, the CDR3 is TGTGCCAGCAGCTTATACGATCAGCCCCAGCATTTT. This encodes CASSLYDQPQHF.

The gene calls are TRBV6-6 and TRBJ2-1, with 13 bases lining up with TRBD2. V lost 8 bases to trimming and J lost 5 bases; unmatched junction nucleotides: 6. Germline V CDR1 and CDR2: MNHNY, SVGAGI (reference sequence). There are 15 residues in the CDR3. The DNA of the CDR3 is TGTGCCAGCGGTACCGGGACTAGCGGGAACAATGAGCAGTTCTTC. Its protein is CASGTGTSGNNEQFF.

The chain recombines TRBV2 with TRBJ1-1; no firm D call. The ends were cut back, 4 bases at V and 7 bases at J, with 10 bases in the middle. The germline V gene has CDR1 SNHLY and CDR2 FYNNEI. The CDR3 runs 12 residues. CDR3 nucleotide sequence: TGTGCCAGCAGTGTTGACCAGAGTGAAGCTTTCTTT. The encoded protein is CASSVDQSEAFF.

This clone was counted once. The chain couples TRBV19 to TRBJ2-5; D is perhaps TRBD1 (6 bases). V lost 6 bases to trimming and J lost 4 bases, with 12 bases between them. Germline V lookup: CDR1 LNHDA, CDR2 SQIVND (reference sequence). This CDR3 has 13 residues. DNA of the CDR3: TGTGCCAGTAGCTTCACAGGGACAGAGACCCAGTACTTC. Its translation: CASSFTGTETQYF.

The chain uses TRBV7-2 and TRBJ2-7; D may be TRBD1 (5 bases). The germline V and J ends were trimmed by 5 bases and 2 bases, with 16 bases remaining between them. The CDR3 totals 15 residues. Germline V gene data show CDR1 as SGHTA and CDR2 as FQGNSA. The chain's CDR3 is CASSLSAAGPYEQYF. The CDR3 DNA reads TGTGCCAGCAGCCTCAGTGCGGCAGGGCCCTACGAGCAGTACTTC.

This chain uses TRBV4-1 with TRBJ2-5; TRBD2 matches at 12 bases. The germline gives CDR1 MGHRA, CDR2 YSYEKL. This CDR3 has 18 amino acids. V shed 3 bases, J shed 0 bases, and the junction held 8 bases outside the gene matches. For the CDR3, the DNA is TGCGCCAGCAGCCACCGACTAGCGGGAGTTGCAAACCAAGAGACCCAGTACTTC. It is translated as CASSHRLAGVANQETQYF.

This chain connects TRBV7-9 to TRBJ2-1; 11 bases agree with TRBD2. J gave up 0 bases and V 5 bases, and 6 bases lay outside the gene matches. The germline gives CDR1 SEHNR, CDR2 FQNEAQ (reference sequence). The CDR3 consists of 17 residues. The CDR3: CASSLTSGTGSYNEQFF. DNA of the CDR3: TGTGCCAGCAGCCTGACTAGCGGGACGGGCTCCTACAATGAGCAGTTCTTC.

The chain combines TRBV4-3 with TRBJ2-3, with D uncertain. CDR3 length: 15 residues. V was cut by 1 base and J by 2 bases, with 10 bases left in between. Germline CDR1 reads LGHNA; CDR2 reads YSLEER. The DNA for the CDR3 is TGCGCCAGCAGCCAAGGACTTACAATCACAGATACGCAGTATTTT. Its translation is CASSQGLTITDTQYF.

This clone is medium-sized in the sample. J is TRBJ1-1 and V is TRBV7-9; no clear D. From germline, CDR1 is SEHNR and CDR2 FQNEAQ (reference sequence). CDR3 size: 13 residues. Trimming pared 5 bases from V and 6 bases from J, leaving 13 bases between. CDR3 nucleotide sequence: TGTGCCAGCAGCATAGGGAACACCCCTGAAGCTTTCTTT. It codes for CASSIGNTPEAFF.

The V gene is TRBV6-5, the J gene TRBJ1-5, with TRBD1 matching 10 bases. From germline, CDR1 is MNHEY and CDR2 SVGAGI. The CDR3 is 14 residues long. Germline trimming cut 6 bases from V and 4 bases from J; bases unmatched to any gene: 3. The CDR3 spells CASRWDRGNQPQHF. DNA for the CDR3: TGTGCCAGCAGGTGGGACAGGGGAAATCAGCCCCAGCATTTT.

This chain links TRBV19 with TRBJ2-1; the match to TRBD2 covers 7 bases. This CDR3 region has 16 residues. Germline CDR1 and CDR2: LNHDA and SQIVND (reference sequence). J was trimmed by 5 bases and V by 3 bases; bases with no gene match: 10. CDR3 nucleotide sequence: TGTGCCAGTAGTATCAGGAGTAGCGGGTCCCACAATGAGCAGTTCTTC. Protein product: CASSIRSSGSHNEQFF.

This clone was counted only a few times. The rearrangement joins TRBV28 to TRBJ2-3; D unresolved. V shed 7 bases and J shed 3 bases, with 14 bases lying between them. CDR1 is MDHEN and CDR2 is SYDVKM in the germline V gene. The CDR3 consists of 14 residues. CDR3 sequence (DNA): TGTGCCAGCAAGCCCAGGCGAGGAACAGATACGCAGTATTTT. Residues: CASKPRRGTDTQYF.

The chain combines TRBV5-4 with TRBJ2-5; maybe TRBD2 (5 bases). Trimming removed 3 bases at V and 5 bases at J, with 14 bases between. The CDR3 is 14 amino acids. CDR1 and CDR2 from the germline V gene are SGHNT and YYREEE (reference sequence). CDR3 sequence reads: CASSSPGLLETQYF. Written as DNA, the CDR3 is TGTGCCAGCAGCTCCCCGGGATTACTGGAGACCCAGTACTTC.

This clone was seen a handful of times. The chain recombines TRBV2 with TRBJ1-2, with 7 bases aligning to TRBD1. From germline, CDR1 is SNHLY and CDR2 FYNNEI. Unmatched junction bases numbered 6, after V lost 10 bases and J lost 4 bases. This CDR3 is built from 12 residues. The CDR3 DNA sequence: TGTGCCACCGCACAGGGGCCCTATGGCTACACCTTC. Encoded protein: CATAQGPYGYTF.

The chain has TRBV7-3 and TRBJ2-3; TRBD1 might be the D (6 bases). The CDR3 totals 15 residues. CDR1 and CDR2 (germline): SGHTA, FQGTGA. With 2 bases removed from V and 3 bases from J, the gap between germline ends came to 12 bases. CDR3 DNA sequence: TGTGCCAGCAGCTTACAGGGGTCCGGGACAGATACGCAGTATTTT. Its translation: CASSLQGSGTDTQYF.

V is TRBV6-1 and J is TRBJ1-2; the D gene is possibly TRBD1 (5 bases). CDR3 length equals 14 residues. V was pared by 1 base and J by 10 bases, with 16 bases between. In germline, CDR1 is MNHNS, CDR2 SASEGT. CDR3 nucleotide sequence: TGTGCCAGCAGTGAAGAGACATGGACAAACTCCTACACCTTC. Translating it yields CASSEETWTNSYTF.

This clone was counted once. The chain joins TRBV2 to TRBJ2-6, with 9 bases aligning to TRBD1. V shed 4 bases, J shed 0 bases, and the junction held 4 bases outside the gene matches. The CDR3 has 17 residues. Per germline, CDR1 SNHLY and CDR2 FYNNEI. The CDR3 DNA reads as TGTGCCAGCAGTGGGGACAGGGTCCCCTCTGGGGCCAACGTCCTGACTTTC. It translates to CASSGDRVPSGANVLTF. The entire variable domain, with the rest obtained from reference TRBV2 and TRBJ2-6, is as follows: EPEVTQTPSHQVTQMGQEVILRCVPISNHLYFYWYRQILGQKVEFLVSFYNNEISEKSEIFDDQFSVERPDGSNFTLKIRSTKLEDSAMYFCASSGDRVPSGANVLTFGAGSRLTVL.

CDR3 nucleotide sequence: TGTGCCAGCAGCGCCAAACCCTACGAGCAGTACTTC. This codes for CASSAKPYEQYF. The chain couples TRBV7-8 to TRBJ2-7; D call uncertain. Germline CDR1 SGHVS, CDR2 FQNEAQ. The CDR3 runs 12 residues. Trimming removed 5 bases at V and 2 bases at J, with 7 bases between.

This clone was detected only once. CDR3 sequence (DNA): TGTGCCAGTAGTATAGGGGGTGGGGCGGGCCAAGAGACCCAGTACTTC. Residues: CASSIGGGAGQETQYF. This chain uses TRBV19 with TRBJ2-5; D tentatively reads TRBD1 or TRBD2 (5 bases each). This CDR3 contains 16 residues. CDR1 and CDR2 from the germline V gene are LNHDA and SQIVND (reference sequence). V lost 1 base and J 1 base, leaving 13 bases between the germline ends. The whole variable domain, remainder taken from reference TRBV19 and TRBJ2-5, is DGGITQSPKYLFRKEGQNVTLSCEQNLNHDAMYWYRQDPGQGLRLIYYSQIVNDFQKGDIAEGYSVSREKKESFPLTVTSAQKNPTAFYLCASSIGGGAGQETQYFGPGTRLLVL.

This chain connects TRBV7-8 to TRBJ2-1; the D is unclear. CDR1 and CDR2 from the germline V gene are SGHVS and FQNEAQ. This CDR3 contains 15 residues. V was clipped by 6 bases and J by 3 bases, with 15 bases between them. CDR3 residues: CASRHGWLGYNEQFF. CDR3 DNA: TGTGCCAGCAGACATGGGTGGCTGGGCTACAATGAGCAGTTCTTC.

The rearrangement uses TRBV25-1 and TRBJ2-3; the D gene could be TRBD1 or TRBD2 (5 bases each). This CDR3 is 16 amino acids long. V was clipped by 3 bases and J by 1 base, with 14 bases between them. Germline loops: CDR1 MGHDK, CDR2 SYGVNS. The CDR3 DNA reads TGTGCCAGCAGTGAGGCGTCGGGGCGCCGCACAGATACGCAGTATTTT. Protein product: CASSEASGRRTDTQYF.

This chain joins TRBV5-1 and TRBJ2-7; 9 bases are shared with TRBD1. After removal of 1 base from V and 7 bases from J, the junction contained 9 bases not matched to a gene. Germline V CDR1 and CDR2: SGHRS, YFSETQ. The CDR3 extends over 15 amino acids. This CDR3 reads CASSLRQGGIGEQYF. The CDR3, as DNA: TGCGCCAGCAGCTTGCGACAGGGGGGTATCGGTGAGCAGTACTTC.

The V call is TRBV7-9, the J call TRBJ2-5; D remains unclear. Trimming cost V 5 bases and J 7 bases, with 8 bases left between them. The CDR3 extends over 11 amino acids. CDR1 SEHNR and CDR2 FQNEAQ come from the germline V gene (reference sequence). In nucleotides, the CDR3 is TGTGCCAGCAGCATGGGCAGGACCCAGTACTTC. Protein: CASSMGRTQYF.

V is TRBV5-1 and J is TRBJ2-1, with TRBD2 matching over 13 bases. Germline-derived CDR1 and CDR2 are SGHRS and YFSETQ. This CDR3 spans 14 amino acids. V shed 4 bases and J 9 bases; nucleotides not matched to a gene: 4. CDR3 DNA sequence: TGCGCCAGCAGCGAGGGACTAGCGGGAAGTGAGCAGTTCTTC. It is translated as CASSEGLAGSEQFF.

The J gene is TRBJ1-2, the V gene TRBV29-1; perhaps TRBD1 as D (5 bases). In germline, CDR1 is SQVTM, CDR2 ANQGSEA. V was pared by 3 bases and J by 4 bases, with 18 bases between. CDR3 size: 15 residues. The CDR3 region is CSVEKSRVLSYGYTF. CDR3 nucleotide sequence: TGCAGCGTTGAGAAGTCCAGGGTCCTCAGCTATGGCTACACCTTC.